This entry is about one T cell receptor beta chain. Its antigen is undetermined. The data were taken from a study of response to subunit inactivated influenza vaccine. The study, taken as a whole, reports: Authors suggested that a seasonal influenza vaccination recruits few new T cells each time.

The V and J ends lost 10 bases and 6 bases, in that order; junction bases with no gene match: 8. Germline V lookup: CDR1 WSHSY, CDR2 SAAADI. CDR3 length equals 13 residues. TCRdb re-called the RT-PCR reads through MiXCR, storing one row per CDR3 protein. Of about 780,000 distinct CDR3 sequences in the sample, less than 20% were seen once. This clonotype originated in a man aged 50 to 59 who received an inactivated influenza vaccine. The rearrangement joins TRBV10-2 to TRBJ1-4; 7 nucleotides align to TRBD1. The input for sequencing was PBMCs from blood, taken 5 days after vaccination. CDR3 nucleotide sequence: TGCGCCACCAGGGGGACAGCGGATGAAAAACTGTTTTTT. Its protein is CATRGTADEKLFF.